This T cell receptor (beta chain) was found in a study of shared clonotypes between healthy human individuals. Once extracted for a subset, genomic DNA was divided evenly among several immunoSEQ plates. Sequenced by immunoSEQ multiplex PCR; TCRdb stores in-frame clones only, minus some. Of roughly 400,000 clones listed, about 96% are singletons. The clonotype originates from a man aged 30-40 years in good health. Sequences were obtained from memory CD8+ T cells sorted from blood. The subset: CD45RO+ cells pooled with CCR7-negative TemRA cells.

CDR3 DNA: TGTGCCAGCATGCAATCTACAGGGGGCACAGATACGCAGTATTTT. This gives the protein CASMQSTGGTDTQYF. The V and J genes are TRBV2 and TRBJ2-3; TRBD1 agrees at 7 bases. This CDR3 spans 15 amino acids. V lost 7 bases to trimming and J lost 1 base; unmatched junction nucleotides: 8. Germline loops: CDR1 SNHLY, CDR2 FYNNEI.